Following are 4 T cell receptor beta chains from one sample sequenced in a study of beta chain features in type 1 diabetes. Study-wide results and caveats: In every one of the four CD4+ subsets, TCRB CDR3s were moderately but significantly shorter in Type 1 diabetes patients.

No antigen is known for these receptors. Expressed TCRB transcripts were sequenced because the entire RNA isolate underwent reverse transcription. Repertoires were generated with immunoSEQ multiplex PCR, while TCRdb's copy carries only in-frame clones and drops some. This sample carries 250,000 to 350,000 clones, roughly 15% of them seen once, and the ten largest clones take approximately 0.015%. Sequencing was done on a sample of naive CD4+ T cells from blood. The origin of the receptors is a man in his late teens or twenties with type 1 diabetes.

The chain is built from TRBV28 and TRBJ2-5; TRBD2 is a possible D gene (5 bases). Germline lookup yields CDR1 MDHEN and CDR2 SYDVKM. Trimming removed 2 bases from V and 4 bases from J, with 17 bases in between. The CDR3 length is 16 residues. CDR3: CASSLPGRRTSETQYF. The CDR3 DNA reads TGTGCCAGCAGTTTACCTGGGAGAAGGACCTCAGAGACCCAGTACTTC.

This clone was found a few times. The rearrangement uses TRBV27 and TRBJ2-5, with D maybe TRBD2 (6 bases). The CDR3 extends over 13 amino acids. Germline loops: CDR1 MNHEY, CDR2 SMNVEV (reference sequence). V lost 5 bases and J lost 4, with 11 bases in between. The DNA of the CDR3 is TGTGCCAGCAGTCACAACGGGGGAGAGACCCAGTACTTC. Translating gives CASSHNGGETQYF.

CDR3 residues: CASSVVTGRTLYEQYF. The CDR3 nucleotides are TGTGCCAGCAGCGTAGTAACGGGTAGAACGCTCTACGAGCAGTACTTC. This chain links TRBV9 with TRBJ2-7; D remains unclear. Trimming cost V 0 bases and J 3 bases, with 16 bases left between them. Germline V gives CDR1 SGDLS, CDR2 YYNGEE. The CDR3 sequence is 16 residues long.

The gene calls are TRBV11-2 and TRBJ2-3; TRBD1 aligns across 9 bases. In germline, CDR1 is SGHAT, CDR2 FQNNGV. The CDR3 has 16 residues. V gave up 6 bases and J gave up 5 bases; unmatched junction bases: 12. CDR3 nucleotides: TGTGCCAGCAGTTCAGGACAGGGGAGGTGGGGAGATACGCAGTATTTT. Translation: CASSSGQGRWGDTQYF.